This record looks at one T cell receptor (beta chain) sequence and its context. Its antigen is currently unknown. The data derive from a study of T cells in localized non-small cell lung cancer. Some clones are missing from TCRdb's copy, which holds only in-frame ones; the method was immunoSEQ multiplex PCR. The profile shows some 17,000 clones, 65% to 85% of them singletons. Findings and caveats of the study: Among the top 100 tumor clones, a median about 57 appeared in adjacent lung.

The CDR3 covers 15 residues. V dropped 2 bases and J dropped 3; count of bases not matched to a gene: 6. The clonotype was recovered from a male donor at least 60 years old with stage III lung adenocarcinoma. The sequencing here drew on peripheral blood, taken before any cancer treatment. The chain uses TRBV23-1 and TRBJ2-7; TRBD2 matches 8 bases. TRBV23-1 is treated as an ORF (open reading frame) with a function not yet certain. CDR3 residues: CASSQTLAGVYEQYF. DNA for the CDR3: TGCGCCAGCAGTCAAACGCTAGCGGGCGTCTACGAGCAGTACTTC.